The clone carrying this TCR beta chain occurred a few times. Its specificity is unknown. This entry comes from a study of response to subunit inactivated influenza vaccine. General study results and limits: Few new T cells, the authors suggested, are recruited by each seasonal influenza vaccination.

Germline V gene data show CDR1 as SGHTA and CDR2 as FQGNSA. Trimming stripped 1 base from V and 3 bases from J, with 10 bases between. The CDR3 extends over 14 amino acids. TCRdb itself ran the RT-PCR reads through MiXCR, one entry per CDR3 protein. The sample holds 560,000 or so distinct CDR3 sequences, less than 10% seen once. The V and J genes are TRBV7-2 and TRBJ2-7; a possible D gene is TRBD2 (6 bases). Sequences were derived from PBMCs from blood, sampled approximately 25 months after vaccination. The receptor's source is a man aged 50-75 years who received an inactivated influenza vaccine. CDR3 in amino acids: CASSLDRGYYEQYF. The CDR3 DNA follows: TGTGCCAGCAGCTTAGACCGGGGGTACTACGAGCAGTACTTC.